Listed here are 10 T cell receptor beta chains from one sample, sequenced in a study of T cells after yellow fever vaccination. TCRdb called the 5' RACE reads again in MiXCR, with one record for every CDR3 protein. Among some 320,000 distinct CDR3 sequences, roughly 3.9% were seen once, and the ten largest hold 20% to 25%. Sequences were derived from PBMCs, sampled 5 days after the yellow fever booster vaccination. Every receptor here comes from a man aged 18 to 29 who received the YFV17D yellow fever vaccine.

There are a few counts of this clonotype. The V and J genes are TRBV7-8 and TRBJ2-3; 10 bases align to TRBD2. The CDR3 loop spans 17 amino acids. After removal of 5 bases from V and 4 bases from J, the junction contained 12 bases not matched to a gene. Germline CDR1 is SGHVS and CDR2 is FQNEAQ. CDR3 sequence reads: CASSPEAGGYSSDTQYF. The CDR3 DNA is TGTGCCAGCAGCCCAGAAGCGGGGGGGTATAGTTCAGATACGCAGTATTTT.

This clonotype has ten or more counts. This rearrangement joins TRBV3-1 to TRBJ1-5; TRBD1 is a possible D gene (6 bases). The V and J ends lost 1 base and 11 bases respectively, with 18 bases between them. This CDR3 is built from 15 residues. Germline V CDR1 and CDR2: LGHDT, YNNKEL (reference sequence). The CDR3 bases are TGTGCCAGCAGCCAAGGGGGGACGGCCCGGACAGCCCAGCATTTT. Its protein is CASSQGGTARTAQHF.

This clonotype was detected only a few times. The CDR3 is CASIRGSQETQYF. The CDR3 region has the DNA TGTGCCAGCATAAGGGGATCCCAAGAGACCCAGTACTTC. The chain links TRBV2 to TRBJ2-5, with D maybe TRBD1 (5 bases). This CDR3 region has 13 residues. Deletions cut 7 bases from V and 1 base from J, with 10 bases between. Germline-derived CDR1 and CDR2 are SNHLY and FYNNEI.

This clonotype turned up a few times. The chain links TRBV10-3 to TRBJ2-3; D is perhaps TRBD2 (6 bases). The CDR3 sequence is 13 residues long. From germline, CDR1 is ENHRY and CDR2 SYGVKD. V lost 7 bases and J lost 1, with 9 bases in between. The CDR3, as DNA: TGTGCCATCACCTTAGCGGGCACAGATACGCAGTATTTT. This translates into CAITLAGTDTQYF.

The rearrangement joins TRBV6-1 to TRBJ1-1; D not certain. The CDR3 is 15 amino acids. The germline gives CDR1 MNHNS, CDR2 SASEGT. V lost 8 bases, J lost 0 bases, and 16 bases lay in between. The CDR3 coding sequence is TGTGCCAGCCCACAGCAGCCAATTGTGAACACTGAAGCTTTCTTT. It encodes CASPQQPIVNTEAFF.

There are many counts of this clonotype. The genes are TRBV7-2 and TRBJ1-6; D unresolved. The CDR3 is made up of 11 amino acids. Trimming took 6 bases from V and 9 from J, leaving 6 bases between them. Germline values: CDR1 SGHTA, CDR2 FQGNSA. Here the CDR3 reads CASSLGSPLHF. CDR3 sequence (DNA): TGTGCCAGCAGTCTGGGTTCACCCCTCCACTTT.

This clonotype was seen a few times. The V and J genes are TRBV20-1 and TRBJ1-5, with TRBD1 identical over 7 bases. CDR1 DFQATT and CDR2 SNEGSKA come from the germline V gene (reference sequence). Trimming removed 6 bases from V and 2 bases from J; junction bases left unmatched: 7. This CDR3 is built from 14 residues. CDR3 sequence: CSAQQGLGNQPQHF. CDR3 DNA: TGCAGTGCACAACAGGGGTTAGGCAATCAGCCCCAGCATTTT.

In this sample, this clonotype turned up a few times. The chain employs TRBV21-1 and TRBJ2-7; TRBD1 reflects the table's D call only, with no check against the DNA. TRBV21-1 represents a pseudogene. CDR3 length: 19 residues. CDR3 amino acids: CASSNGPPPNMRGFYEQYV. The CDR3, as DNA: TGTGCCAGCAGCAACGGCCCCCCACCCAACATGAGAGGCTTCTACGAGCAGTACGTC.

This clonotype has just a few counts. The chain carries TRBV20-1 and TRBJ2-7, with D perhaps matching TRBD2 (6 bases). CDR1 and CDR2 (germline): DFQATT, SNEGSKA (reference sequence). Trimming took 0 bases from V and 4 from J, leaving 10 bases between them. The length of the CDR3 is 13 residues. The CDR3 sequence is CSARERGRYEQYF. The CDR3 DNA reads as TGCAGTGCTAGAGAGCGGGGCCGGTACGAGCAGTACTTC.

This clonotype was found a few times. J is TRBJ1-1 and V is TRBV4-3, with no clear D. Germline V CDR1 and CDR2: LGHNA, YSLEER. The germline V and J ends were trimmed by 4 bases and 10 bases, with 19 bases remaining between them. This CDR3 has 14 residues. The CDR3 loop reads CASSLIPVGGGAFF. Written as DNA, the CDR3 is TGCGCCAGCAGCCTTATACCTGTGGGCGGAGGAGCTTTCTTT.